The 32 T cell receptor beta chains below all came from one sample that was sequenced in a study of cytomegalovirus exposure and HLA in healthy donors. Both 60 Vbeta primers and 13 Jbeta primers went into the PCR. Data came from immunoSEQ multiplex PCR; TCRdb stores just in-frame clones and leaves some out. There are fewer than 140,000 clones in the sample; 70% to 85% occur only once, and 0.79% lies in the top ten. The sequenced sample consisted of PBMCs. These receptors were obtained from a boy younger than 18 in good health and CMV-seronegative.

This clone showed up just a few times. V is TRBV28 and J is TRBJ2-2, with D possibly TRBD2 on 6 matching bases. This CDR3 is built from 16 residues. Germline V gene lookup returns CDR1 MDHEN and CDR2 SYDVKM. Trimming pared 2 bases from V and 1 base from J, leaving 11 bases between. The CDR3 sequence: CASSLPWGENTGELFF. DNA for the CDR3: TGTGCCAGCAGTTTACCTTGGGGGGAGAACACCGGGGAGCTGTTTTTT. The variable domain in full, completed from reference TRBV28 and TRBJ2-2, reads DVKVTQSSRYLVKRTGEKVFLECVQDMDHENMFWYRQDPGLGLRLIYFSYDVKMKEKGDIPEGYSVSREKKERFSLILESASTNQTSMYLCASSLPWGENTGELFFGEGSRLTVL.

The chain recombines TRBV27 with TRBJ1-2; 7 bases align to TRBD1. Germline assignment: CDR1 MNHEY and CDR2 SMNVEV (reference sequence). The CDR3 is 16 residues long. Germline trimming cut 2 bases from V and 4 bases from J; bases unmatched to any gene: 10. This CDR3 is CASSLSPGGNIYGYTF. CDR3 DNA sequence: TGTGCCAGCAGTTTAAGTCCAGGGGGTAATATCTATGGCTACACCTTC.

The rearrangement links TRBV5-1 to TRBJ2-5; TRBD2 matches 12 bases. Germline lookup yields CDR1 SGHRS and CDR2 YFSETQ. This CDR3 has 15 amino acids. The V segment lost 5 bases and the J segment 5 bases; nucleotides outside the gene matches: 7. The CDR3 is CASSSGLAGSETQYF. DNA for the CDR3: TGCGCCAGCAGTTCCGGACTAGCGGGGTCCGAGACCCAGTACTTC.

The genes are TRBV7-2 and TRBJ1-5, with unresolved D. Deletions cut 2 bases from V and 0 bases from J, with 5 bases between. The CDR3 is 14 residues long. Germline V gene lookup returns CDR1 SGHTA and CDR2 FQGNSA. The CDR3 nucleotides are TGTGCCAGCAGCTTACCTCGTAGCAATCAGCCCCAGCATTTT. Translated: CASSLPRSNQPQHF.

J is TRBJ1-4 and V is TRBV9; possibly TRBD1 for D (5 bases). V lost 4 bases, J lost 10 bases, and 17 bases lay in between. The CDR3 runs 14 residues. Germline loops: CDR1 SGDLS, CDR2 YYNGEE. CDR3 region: CASSLPQSGGKLFF. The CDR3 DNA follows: TGTGCCAGCAGCCTACCCCAGTCCGGGGGAAAACTGTTTTTT.

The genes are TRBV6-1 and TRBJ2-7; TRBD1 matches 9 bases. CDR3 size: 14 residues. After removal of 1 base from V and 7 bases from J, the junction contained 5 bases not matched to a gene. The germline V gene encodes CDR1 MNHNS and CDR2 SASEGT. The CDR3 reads CASSEGTGVGEQYF. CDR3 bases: TGTGCCAGCAGTGAAGGGACAGGGGTGGGGGAGCAGTACTTC.

The CDR3 coding sequence is TGTGCCAGCACCTCGGGGGGGTTCCCTTATGGCTACACCTTC. Protein: CASTSGGFPYGYTF. This chain joins TRBV25-1 and TRBJ1-2; D is perhaps TRBD1 (5 bases). The germline gives CDR1 MGHDK, CDR2 SYGVNS. Trimming took off 7 bases at V and 5 bases at J, with 17 bases between the two ends. This CDR3 is built from 14 residues.

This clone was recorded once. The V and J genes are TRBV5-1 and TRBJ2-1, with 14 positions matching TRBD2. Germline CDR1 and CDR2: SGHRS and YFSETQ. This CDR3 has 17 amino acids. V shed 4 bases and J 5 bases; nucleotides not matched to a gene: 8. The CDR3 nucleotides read TGCGCCAGCAGCGCTGGACTAGCGGGGGGACCTCACAATGAGCAGTTCTTC. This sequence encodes CASSAGLAGGPHNEQFF.

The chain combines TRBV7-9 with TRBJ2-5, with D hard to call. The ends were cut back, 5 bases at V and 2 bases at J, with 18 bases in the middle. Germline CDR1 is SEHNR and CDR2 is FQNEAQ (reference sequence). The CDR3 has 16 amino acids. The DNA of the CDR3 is TGTGCCAGCAGCGTAACCCCCTTGGCCCTTCAAGAGACCCAGTACTTC. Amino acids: CASSVTPLALQETQYF.

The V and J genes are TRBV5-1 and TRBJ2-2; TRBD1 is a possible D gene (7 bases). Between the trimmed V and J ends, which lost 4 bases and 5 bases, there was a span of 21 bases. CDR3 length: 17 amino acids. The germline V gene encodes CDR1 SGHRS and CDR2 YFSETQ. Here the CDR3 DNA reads TGCGCCAGCAGCCCCCCGGGGGCAGGGGGATCAACCGGGGAGCTGTTTTTT. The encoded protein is CASSPPGAGGSTGELFF.

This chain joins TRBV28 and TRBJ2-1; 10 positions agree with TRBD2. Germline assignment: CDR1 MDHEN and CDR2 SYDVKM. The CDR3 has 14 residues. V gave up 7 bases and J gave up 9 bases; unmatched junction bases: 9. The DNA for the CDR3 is TGTGCCAGCATCCGGGGCGTAGCGGGAGGTGAGCAGTTCTTC. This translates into CASIRGVAGGEQFF. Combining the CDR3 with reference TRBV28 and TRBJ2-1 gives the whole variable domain DVKVTQSSRYLVKRTGEKVFLECVQDMDHENMFWYRQDPGLGLRLIYFSYDVKMKEKGDIPEGYSVSREKKERFSLILESASTNQTSMYLCASIRGVAGGEQFFGPGTRLTVL.

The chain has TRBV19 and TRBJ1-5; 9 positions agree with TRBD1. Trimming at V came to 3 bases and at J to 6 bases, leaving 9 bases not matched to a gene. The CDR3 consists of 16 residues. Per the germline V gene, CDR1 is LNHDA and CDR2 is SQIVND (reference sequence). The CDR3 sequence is CASSIVTGGSVQPQHF. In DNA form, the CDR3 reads TGTGCCAGTAGTATCGTGACAGGGGGATCTGTTCAGCCCCAGCATTTT.

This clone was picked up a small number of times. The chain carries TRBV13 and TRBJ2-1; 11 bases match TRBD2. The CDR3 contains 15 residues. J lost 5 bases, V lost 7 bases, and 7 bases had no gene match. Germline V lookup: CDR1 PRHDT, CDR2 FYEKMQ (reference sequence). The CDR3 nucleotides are TGTGCCAGCACCACTAGCGGGGGTGCGAACAATGAGCAGTTCTTC. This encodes CASTTSGGANNEQFF. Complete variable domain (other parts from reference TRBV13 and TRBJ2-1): AAGVIQSPRHLIKEKRETATLKCYPIPRHDTVYWYQQGPGQDPQFLISFYEKMQSDKGSIPDRFSAQQFSDYHSELNMSSLELGDSALYFCASTTSGGANNEQFFGPGTRLTVL.

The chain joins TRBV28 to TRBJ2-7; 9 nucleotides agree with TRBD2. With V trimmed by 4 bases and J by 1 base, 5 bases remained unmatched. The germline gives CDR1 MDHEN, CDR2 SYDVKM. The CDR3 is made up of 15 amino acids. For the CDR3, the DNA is TGTGCCAGCAGTTCGCCGGGACTAGCTTCCTACGAGCAGTACTTC. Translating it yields CASSSPGLASYEQYF. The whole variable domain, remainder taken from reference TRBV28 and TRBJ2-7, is DVKVTQSSRYLVKRTGEKVFLECVQDMDHENMFWYRQDPGLGLRLIYFSYDVKMKEKGDIPEGYSVSREKKERFSLILESASTNQTSMYLCASSSPGLASYEQYFGPGTRLTVT.

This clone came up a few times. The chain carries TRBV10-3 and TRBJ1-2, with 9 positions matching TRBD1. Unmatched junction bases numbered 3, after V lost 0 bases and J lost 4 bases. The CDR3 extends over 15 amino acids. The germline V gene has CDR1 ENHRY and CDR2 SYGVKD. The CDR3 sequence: CAISESDRGVYGYTF. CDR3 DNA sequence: TGTGCCATCAGTGAGTCGGACAGGGGCGTCTATGGCTACACCTTC.

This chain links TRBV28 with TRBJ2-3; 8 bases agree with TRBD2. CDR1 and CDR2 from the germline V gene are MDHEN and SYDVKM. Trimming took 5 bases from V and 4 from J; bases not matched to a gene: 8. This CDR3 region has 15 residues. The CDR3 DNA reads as TGTGCCAGCAGTCCCCCCCGAGCGGGAGCAGATACGCAGTATTTT. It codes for CASSPPRAGADTQYF. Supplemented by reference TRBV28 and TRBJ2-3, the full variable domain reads DVKVTQSSRYLVKRTGEKVFLECVQDMDHENMFWYRQDPGLGLRLIYFSYDVKMKEKGDIPEGYSVSREKKERFSLILESASTNQTSMYLCASSPPRAGADTQYFGPGTRLTVL.

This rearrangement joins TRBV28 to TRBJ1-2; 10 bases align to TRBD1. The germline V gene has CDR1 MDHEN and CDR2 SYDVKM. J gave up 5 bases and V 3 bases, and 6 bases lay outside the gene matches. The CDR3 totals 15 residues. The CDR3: CASSFVDRGLYGYTF. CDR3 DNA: TGTGCCAGCAGTTTTGTAGACAGGGGGCTGTATGGCTACACCTTC.

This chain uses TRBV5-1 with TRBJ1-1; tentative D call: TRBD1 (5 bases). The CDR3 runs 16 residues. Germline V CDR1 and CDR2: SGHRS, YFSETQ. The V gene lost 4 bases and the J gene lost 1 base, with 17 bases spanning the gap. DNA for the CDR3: TGCGCCAGCAGCCCGGACATAGACCAAAAGAACACTGAAGCTTTCTTT. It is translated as CASSPDIDQKNTEAFF. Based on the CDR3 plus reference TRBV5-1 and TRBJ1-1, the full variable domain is KAGVTQTPRYLIKTRGQQVTLSCSPISGHRSVSWYQQTPGQGLQFLFEYFSETQRNKGNFPGRFSGRQFSNSRSEMNVSTLELGDSALYLCASSPDIDQKNTEAFFGQGTRLTVV.

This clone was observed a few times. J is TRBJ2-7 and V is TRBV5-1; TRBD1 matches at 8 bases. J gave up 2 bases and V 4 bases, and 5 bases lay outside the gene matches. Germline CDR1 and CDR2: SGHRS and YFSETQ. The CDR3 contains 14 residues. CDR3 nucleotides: TGCGCCAGCAGCCCAATACAGGGGGCCTACGAGCAGTACTTC. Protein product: CASSPIQGAYEQYF.

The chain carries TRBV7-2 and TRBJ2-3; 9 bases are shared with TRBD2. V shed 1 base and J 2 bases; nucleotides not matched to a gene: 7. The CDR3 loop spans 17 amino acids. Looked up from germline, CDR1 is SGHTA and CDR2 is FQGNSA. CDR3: CASSLVRLAGDTDTQYF. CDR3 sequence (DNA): TGTGCCAGCAGCTTAGTTAGGTTAGCGGGGGACACAGATACGCAGTATTTT.

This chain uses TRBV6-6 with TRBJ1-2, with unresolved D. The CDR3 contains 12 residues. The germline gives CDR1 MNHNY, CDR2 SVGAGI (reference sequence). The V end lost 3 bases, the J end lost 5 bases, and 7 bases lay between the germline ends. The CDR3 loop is CASSYQEYGYTF. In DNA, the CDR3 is TGTGCCAGCAGTTATCAAGAGTATGGCTACACCTTC.

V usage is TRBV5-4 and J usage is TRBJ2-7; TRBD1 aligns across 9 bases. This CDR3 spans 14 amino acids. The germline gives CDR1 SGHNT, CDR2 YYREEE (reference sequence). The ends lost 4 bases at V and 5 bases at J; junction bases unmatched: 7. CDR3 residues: CASSPGQGSDEQYF. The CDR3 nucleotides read TGTGCCAGCAGCCCCGGACAGGGGAGCGACGAGCAGTACTTC.

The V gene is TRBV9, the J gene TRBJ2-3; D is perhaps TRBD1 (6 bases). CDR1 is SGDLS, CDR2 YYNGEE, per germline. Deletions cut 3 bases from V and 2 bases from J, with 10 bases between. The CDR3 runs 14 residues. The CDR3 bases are TGTGCCAGCAGCGCTCAGGGGCCCACAGATACGCAGTATTTT. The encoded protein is CASSAQGPTDTQYF. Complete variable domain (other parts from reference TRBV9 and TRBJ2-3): DSGVTQTPKHLITATGQRVTLRCSPRSGDLSVYWYQQSLDQGLQFLIQYYNGEERAKGNILERFSAQQFPDLHSELNLSSLELGDSALYFCASSAQGPTDTQYFGPGTRLTVL.

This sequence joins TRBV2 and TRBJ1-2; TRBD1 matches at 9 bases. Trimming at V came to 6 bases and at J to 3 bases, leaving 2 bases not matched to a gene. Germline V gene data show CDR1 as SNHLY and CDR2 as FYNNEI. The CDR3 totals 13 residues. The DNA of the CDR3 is TGTGCCAGCAGCGGGGACAGGGACTATGGCTACACCTTC. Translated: CASSGDRDYGYTF.

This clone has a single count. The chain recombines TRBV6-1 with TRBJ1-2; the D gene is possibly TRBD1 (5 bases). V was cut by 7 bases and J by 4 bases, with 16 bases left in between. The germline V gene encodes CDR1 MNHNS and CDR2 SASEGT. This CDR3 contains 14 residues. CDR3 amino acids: CASTPSGGTYGYTF. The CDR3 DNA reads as TGTGCCAGCACCCCCTCGGGGGGAACCTATGGCTACACCTTC.

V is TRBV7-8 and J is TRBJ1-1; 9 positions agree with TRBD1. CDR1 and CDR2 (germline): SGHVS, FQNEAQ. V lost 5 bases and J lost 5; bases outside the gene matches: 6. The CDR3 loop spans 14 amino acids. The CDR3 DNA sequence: TGTGCCAGCAGCACCCGACAGGGGGAGACTGAAGCTTTCTTT. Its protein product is CASSTRQGETEAFF.

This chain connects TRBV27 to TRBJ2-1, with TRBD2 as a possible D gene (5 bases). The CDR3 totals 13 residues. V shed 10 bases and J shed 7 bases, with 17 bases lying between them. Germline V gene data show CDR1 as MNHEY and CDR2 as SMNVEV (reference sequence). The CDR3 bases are TGTGCCACCACGACCCGGCCGGGAAATGAGCAGTTCTTC. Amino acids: CATTTRPGNEQFF.

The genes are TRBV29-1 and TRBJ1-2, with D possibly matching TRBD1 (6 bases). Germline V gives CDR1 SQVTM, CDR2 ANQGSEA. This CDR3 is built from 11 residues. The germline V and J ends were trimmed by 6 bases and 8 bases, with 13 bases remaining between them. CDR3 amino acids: CSVLTGSGYTF. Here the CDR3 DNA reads TGCAGCGTGTTAACAGGGAGCGGCTACACCTTC.

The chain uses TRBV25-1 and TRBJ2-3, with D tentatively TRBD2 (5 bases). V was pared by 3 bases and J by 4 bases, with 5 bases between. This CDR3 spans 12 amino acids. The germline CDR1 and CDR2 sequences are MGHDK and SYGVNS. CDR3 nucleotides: TGTGCCAGCAGTGAGGAGGCAGATACGCAGTATTTT. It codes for CASSEEADTQYF.

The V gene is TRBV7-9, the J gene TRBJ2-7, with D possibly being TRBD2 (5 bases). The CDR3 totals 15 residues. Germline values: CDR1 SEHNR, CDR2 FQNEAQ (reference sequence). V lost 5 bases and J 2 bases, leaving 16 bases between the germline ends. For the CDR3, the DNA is TGTGCCAGCAGCCCTGGACTGTCGACCCCCTACGAGCAGTACTTC. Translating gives CASSPGLSTPYEQYF.

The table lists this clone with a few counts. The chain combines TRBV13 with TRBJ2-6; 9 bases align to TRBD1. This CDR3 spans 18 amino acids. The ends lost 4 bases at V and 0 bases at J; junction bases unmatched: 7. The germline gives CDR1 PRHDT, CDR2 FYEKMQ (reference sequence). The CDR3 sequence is CASSSGQGIFSGANVLTF. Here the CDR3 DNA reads TGTGCCAGCAGCTCTGGACAGGGGATTTTCTCTGGGGCCAACGTCCTGACTTTC.

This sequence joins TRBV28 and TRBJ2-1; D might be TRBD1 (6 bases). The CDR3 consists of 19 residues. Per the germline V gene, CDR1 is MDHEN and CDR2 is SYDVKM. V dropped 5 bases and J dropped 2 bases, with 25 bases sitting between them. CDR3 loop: CASSPLGSTGTSAYNEQFF. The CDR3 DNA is TGTGCCAGCAGTCCGTTAGGGAGCACAGGGACCTCGGCCTACAATGAGCAGTTCTTC.